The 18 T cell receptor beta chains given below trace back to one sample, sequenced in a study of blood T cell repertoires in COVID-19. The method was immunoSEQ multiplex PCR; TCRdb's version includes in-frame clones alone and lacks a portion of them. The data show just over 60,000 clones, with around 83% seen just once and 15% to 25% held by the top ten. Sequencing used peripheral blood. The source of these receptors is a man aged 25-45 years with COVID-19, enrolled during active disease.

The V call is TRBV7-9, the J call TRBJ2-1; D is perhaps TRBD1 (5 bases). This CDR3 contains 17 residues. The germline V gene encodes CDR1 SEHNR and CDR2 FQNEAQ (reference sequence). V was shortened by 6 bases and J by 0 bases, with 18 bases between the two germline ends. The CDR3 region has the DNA TGTGCCAGCAGTCGAATAAGGGGAAGGAGCTCCTACAATGAGCAGTTCTTC. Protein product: CASSRIRGRSSYNEQFF.

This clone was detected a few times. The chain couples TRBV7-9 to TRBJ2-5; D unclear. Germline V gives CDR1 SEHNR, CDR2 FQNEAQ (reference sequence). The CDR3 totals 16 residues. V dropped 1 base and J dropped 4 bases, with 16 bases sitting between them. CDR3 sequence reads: CASSLVRSLSLETQYF. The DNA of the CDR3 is TGTGCCAGCAGCTTAGTACGTAGTCTCTCCCTAGAGACCCAGTACTTC.

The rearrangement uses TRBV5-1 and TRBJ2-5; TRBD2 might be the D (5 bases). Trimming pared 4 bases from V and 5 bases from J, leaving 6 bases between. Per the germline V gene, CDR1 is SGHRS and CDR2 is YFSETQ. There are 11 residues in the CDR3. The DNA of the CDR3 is TGCGCCAGCAGCGGGGAGGAGACCCAGTACTTC. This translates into CASSGEETQYF.

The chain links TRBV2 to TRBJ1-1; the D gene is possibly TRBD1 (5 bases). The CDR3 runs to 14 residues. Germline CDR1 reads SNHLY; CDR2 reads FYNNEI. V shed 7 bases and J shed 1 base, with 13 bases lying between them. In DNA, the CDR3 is TGTGCCAGCACAACGGGGGTACAGAACACTGAAGCTTTCTTT. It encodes CASTTGVQNTEAFF.

CDR3 loop: CASTRGIAGASYEQYF. In nucleotides, the CDR3 is TGCGCCAGCACCAGGGGTATAGCGGGTGCCTCCTACGAGCAGTACTTC. This chain uses TRBV10-1 with TRBJ2-7, with D possibly matching TRBD2 (7 bases). The CDR3 length is 16 residues. The V and J ends lost 7 bases and 0 bases respectively, with 19 bases between them. Germline lookup yields CDR1 WNHNN and CDR2 SYGVQD (reference sequence).

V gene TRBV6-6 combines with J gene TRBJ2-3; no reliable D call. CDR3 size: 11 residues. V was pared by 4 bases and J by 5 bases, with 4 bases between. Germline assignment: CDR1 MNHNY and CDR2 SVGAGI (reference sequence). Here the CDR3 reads CASSSLDTQYF. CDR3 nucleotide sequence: TGTGCCAGCAGTTCATTAGATACGCAGTATTTT.

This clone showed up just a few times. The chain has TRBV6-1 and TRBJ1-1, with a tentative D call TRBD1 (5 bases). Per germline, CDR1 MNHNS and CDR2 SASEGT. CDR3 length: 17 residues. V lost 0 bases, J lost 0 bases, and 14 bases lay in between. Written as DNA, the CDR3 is TGTGCCAGCAGTGAAGCGTTCTGGACAAACATGAACACTGAAGCTTTCTTT. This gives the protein CASSEAFWTNMNTEAFF.

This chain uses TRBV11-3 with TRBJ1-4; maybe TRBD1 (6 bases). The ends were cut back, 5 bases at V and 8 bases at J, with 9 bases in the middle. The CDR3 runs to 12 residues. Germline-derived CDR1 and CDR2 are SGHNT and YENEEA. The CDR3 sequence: CASSTGTEKLFF. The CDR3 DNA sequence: TGTGCCAGCAGCACAGGGACAGAAAAACTGTTTTTT.

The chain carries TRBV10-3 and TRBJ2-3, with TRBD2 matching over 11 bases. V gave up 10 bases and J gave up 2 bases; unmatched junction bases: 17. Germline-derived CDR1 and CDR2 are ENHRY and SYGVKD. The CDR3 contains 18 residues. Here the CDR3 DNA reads TGTGCCACCGTGGGAGGAACTACTAGCGGGGGTTCCACAGATACGCAGTATTTT. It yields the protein CATVGGTTSGGSTDTQYF.

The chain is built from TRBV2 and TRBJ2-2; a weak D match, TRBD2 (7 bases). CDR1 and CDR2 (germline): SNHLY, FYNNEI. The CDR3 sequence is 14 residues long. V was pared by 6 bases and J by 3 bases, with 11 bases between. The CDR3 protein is CASRKGGDTGELFF. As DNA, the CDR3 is TGTGCCAGCAGGAAAGGGGGGGACACCGGGGAGCTGTTTTTT. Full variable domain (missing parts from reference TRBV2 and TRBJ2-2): EPEVTQTPSHQVTQMGQEVILRCVPISNHLYFYWYRQILGQKVEFLVSFYNNEISEKSEIFDDQFSVERPDGSNFTLKIRSTKLEDSAMYFCASRKGGDTGELFFGEGSRLTVL.

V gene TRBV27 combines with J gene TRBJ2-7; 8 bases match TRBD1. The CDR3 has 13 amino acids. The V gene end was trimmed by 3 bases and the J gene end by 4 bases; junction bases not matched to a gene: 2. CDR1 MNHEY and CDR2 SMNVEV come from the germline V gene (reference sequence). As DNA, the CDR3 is TGTGCCAGCAGTTTCCGACAGGGGTACGAGCAGTACTTC. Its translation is CASSFRQGYEQYF.

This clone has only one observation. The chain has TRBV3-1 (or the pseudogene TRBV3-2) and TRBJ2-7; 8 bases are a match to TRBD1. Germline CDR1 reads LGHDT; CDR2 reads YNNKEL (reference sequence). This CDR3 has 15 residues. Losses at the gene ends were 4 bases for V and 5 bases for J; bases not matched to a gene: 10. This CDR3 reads CASSPYNRGFDEQYF. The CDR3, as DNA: TGTGCCAGCAGCCCGTACAACAGGGGGTTCGACGAGCAGTACTTC.

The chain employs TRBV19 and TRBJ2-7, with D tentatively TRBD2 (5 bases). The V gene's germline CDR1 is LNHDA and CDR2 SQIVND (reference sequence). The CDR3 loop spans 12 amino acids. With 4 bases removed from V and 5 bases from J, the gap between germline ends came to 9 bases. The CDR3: CASSKRRDEQYF. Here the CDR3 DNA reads TGTGCCAGTAGTAAAAGGCGGGACGAGCAGTACTTC.

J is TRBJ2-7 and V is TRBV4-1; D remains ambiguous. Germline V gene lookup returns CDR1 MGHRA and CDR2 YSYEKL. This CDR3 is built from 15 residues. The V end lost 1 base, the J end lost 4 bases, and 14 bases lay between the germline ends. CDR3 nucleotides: TGCGCCAGCAGCCAAGGAAGCACGGTGAGTTACGAGCAGTACTTC. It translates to CASSQGSTVSYEQYF.

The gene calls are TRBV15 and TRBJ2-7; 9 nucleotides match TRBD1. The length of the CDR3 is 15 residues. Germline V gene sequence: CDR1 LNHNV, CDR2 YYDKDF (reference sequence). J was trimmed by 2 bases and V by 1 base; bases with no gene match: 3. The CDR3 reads CATSRGGTGPYEQYF. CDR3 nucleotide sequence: TGTGCCACCAGCAGAGGGGGGACAGGGCCCTACGAGCAGTACTTC.

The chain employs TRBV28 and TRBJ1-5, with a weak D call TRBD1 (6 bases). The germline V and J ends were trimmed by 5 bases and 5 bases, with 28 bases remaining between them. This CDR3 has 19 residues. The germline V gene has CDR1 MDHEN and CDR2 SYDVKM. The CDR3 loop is CASSQVGGPQGALHQPQHF. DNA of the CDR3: TGTGCCAGCAGTCAAGTGGGTGGACCACAGGGCGCCCTTCATCAGCCCCAGCATTTT.

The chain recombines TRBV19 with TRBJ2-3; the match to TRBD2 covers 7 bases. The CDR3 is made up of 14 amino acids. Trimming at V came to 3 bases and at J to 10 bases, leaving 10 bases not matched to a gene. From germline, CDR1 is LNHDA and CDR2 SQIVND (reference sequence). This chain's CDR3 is CASSIPSGTKAQYF. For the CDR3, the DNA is TGTGCCAGTAGTATCCCCTCCGGGACTAAGGCGCAGTATTTT.

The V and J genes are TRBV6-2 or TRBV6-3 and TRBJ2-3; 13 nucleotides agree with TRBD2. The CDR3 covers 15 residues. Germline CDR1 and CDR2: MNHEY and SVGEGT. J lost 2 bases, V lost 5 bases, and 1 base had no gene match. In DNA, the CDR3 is TGTGCCAGCAGTACTAGCGGGGGGGCCACAGATACGCAGTATTTT. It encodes CASSTSGGATDTQYF.